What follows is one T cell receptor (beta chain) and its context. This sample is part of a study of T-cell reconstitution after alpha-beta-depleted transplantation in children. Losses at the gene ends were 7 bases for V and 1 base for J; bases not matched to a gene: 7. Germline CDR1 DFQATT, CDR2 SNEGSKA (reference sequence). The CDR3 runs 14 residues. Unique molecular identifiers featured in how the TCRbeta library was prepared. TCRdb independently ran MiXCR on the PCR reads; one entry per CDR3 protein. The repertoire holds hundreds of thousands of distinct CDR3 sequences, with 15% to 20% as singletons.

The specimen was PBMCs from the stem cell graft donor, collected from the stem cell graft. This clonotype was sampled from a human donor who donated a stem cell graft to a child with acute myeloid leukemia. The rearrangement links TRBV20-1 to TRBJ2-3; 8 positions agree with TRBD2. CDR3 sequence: CSEIWRGGTDTQYF. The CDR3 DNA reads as TGCAGTGAGATCTGGCGGGGGGGCACAGATACGCAGTATTTT.